This TCR beta chain was recorded in a study of blood T cells in healthy people across ages. Study as a whole: In model experiments, template switching was able to capture about one barcoded beta molecule for every two T cells that were present.

Study-level findings and limits: It was the long-lived donors that had more naive CD4+ cells and higher diversity than aged donors.

Together with a sample-barcoded 5' primer, a J-beta primer mix was included in a second PCR lasting about 7 to 12 cycles. TCRdb re-analysed the 5' RACE reads in MiXCR, keeping a single row per CDR3 protein. The data show hundreds of thousands of distinct CDR3 sequences, with more than 20% seen just once and 8% to 10% held by the top ten. The study drew donors from healthy Caucasian individuals in Russia aged roughly 6 to 90. This clonotype came up a few times. Its specificity is unknown. The sample was also reused in another study, on T cells of mothers and their children. That work states: No clone of persistent microchimeric T cells was detected.

The sequence was obtained from a boy under 18 in good health. The sequencing sample was made of blood.

The CDR3 sequence is CSVRGRVYEQYF. CDR3 DNA sequence: TGCAGCGTCCGGGGCAGGGTCTACGAGCAGTACTTC. This chain uses TRBV29-1 with TRBJ2-5; D is perhaps TRBD1 or TRBD2 (5 bases each). The last part of the DNA fits TRBJ2-7 better; the J call may be wrong. The length of the CDR3 is 12 residues. CDR1 and CDR2 (germline): SQVTM, ANQGSEA.